This TCR beta chain was identified in a study of cytomegalovirus exposure and HLA in healthy donors. Details on this clone: Its matching antigen is unknown. This specimen includes other DNA sequences encoding the same CDR3.

Study-wide results and limits: For most TCR sequences rarity was the rule, although some public TCRs occurred in many donors.

Primers: 60 Vbeta forward and 13 Jbeta reverse. Profiled with immunoSEQ multiplex PCR; TCRdb holds only in-frame clones, not every one. Found here are about 150,000 clones, approximately 72% of them singletons; the top ten hold approximately 2.8%. This CDR3 is built from 16 residues. Trimming at V came to 0 bases and at J to 2 bases, leaving 4 bases not matched to a gene. The germline CDR1 and CDR2 sequences are SGHRS and YFSETQ. The sequenced sample consisted of PBMCs. The rearrangement links TRBV5-1 to TRBJ2-3, with TRBD2 identical over 9 bases. The source is a man aged 18-30 years in good health and CMV-seronegative. CDR3 sequence: CASSLGASGVTDTQYF. For the CDR3, the DNA is TGCGCCAGCAGCTTGGGGGCTAGCGGGGTCACAGATACGCAGTATTTT.